This T cell receptor beta chain was recovered during a study of Graves' ophthalmopathy and Graves' hyperthyroidism. RNA transcripts provided the template for amplifying TCR beta CDR3 regions. Amplification began with first-round RT-PCR using HTBI primers, then second-round multiplex PCR was performed. TCRdb re-derived calls from the multiplex PCR reads in MiXCR, one entry per CDR3 protein. Here the sample spans 650,000 to 800,000 distinct CDR3 sequences, just over 40% being singletons. The sample consisted of peripheral blood. The clonotype originates from an adult man with Graves' ophthalmopathy.

CDR3 region: CASSELQGGSDGELFF. CDR3 coding DNA: TGCGCCAGCAGTGAGCTACAGGGGGGATCGGACGGGGAGCTGTTTTTT. The V gene is TRBV10-2, the J gene TRBJ2-2, with 8 bases fitting TRBD1. CDR1 is WSHSY, CDR2 SAAADI, per germline. Trimming at V came to 2 bases and at J to 7 bases, leaving 9 bases not matched to a gene. The CDR3 runs 16 residues.